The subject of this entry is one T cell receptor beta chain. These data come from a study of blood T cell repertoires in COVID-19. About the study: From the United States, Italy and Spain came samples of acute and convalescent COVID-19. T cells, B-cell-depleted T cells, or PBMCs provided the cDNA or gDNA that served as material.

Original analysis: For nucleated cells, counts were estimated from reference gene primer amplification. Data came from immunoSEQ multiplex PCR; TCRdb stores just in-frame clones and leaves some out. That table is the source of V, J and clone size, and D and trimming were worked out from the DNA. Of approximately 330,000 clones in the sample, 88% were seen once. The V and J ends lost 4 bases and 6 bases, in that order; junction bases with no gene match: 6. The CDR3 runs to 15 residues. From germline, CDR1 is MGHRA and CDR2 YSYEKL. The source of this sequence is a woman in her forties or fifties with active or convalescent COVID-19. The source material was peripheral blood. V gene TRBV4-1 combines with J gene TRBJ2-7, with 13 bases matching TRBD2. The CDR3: CASSRLAGGKTEQYF. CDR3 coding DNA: TGCGCCAGCAGCCGACTAGCGGGGGGCAAGACCGAGCAGTACTTC.